The following is a T cell receptor beta chain sequence with its context. The record originates from a study of cytomegalovirus exposure and HLA in healthy donors. Only in-frame clones appear in the TCRdb table, and some are missing; sequencing was by immunoSEQ multiplex PCR. The sample yields fewer than 120,000 clones, approximately 90% seen once. Germline V CDR1 and CDR2: LNHDA, SQIVND (reference sequence). The CDR3 is 13 amino acids. Trimming pared 7 bases from V and 4 bases from J, leaving 11 bases between. This TCR was sampled from a woman between 18 and 29 years old in good health and CMV-seronegative. Specimen: PBMCs. This chain uses TRBV19 with TRBJ2-1, with D possibly TRBD1 on 6 matching bases. CDR3 region: CASTLQGYNEQFF. The CDR3 DNA is TGTGCCAGTACCTTACAGGGTTACAATGAGCAGTTCTTC.